These 16 T cell receptor beta chains were all obtained from the same sample, sequenced in a study of blood T cell repertoires in COVID-19. Data came from immunoSEQ multiplex PCR; TCRdb stores just in-frame clones and leaves some out. The sample gives 200,000 to 250,000 clones, around four fifths of which show up once; around 8% is in the top ten. Sequenced material: peripheral blood. The receptors stem from a woman older than 75 with COVID-19, enrolled during active disease.

This clone came up once. The chain combines TRBV4-3 with TRBJ2-3, with a weak D call TRBD2 (6 bases). The CDR3 length is 19 residues. Germline V gene data show CDR1 as LGHNA and CDR2 as YSLEER. Between the trimmed V and J ends, which lost 0 bases and 7 bases, there was a span of 26 bases. CDR3 amino acids: CASSQDRGSATLRGNTQYF. Written as DNA, the CDR3 is TGCGCCAGCAGCCAAGATCGGGGGTCCGCAACGTTACGGGGGAATACGCAGTATTTT.

The chain recombines TRBV5-1 with TRBJ2-1; 11 bases align to TRBD2. V was clipped by 5 bases and J by 10 bases; unmatched bases: 11. CDR1 and CDR2 (germline): SGHRS, YFSETQ. The length of the CDR3 is 15 residues. This CDR3 is CASRDAGTSGEEQFF. CDR3 nucleotides: TGCGCCAGCAGGGATGCCGGGACTAGCGGAGAAGAGCAGTTCTTC. Supplemented by reference TRBV5-1 and TRBJ2-1, the full variable domain reads KAGVTQTPRYLIKTRGQQVTLSCSPISGHRSVSWYQQTPGQGLQFLFEYFSETQRNKGNFPGRFSGRQFSNSRSEMNVSTLELGDSALYLCASRDAGTSGEEQFFGPGTRLTVL.

This rearrangement joins TRBV19 to TRBJ1-1, with D tentatively TRBD1 (5 bases). Trimming pared 6 bases from V and 4 bases from J, leaving 18 bases between. CDR3 length equals 15 residues. CDR1 is LNHDA and CDR2 is SQIVND in the germline V gene (reference sequence). CDR3 sequence reads: CASRAPGRASTEAFF. In nucleotides, the CDR3 is TGTGCCAGTAGGGCCCCAGGCAGGGCGAGCACTGAAGCTTTCTTT.

The genes are TRBV5-6 and TRBJ1-2, with D maybe TRBD1 (5 bases). Trimming removed 6 bases from V and 4 bases from J, with 19 bases in between. The germline V gene has CDR1 SGHDT and CDR2 YYEEEE. The CDR3 runs to 15 residues. In DNA, the CDR3 is TGTGCCAGCAAATTCTCCGGGGGGTCTAGCTATGGCTACACCTTC. This encodes CASKFSGGSSYGYTF.

The chain is built from TRBV6-1 and TRBJ2-3; TRBD1 matches 9 bases. The V gene end was trimmed by 2 bases and the J gene end by 5 bases; junction bases not matched to a gene: 8. The germline V gene encodes CDR1 MNHNS and CDR2 SASEGT. The CDR3 has 16 amino acids. The CDR3 is CASSERTGGYIDTQYF. The DNA of the CDR3 is TGTGCCAGCAGTGAAAGAACAGGGGGCTACATAGATACGCAGTATTTT.

This chain connects TRBV5-1 to TRBJ2-4; 9 positions match TRBD1. The germline gives CDR1 SGHRS, CDR2 YFSETQ. The CDR3 has 15 residues. V was clipped by 1 base and J by 8 bases; unmatched bases: 7. CDR3 residues: CASSLLQGAGDIQYF. The DNA of the CDR3 is TGCGCCAGCAGCTTGTTACAGGGGGCAGGAGACATTCAGTACTTC.

The V gene is TRBV30, the J gene TRBJ1-5, with D hard to call. The V end was cut by 1 base, the J end by 6 bases, with 10 bases between. This CDR3 contains 13 residues. CDR1 GTSNPN and CDR2 SVGIG come from the germline V gene (reference sequence). The CDR3 nucleotides read TGTGCCTGGAGTGAGGCGGGAGGTCAGCCCCAGCATTTT. Protein product: CAWSEAGGQPQHF. Using reference TRBV30 and TRBJ1-5 for the parts outside the CDR3, the full variable domain is SQTIHQWPATLVQPVGSPLSLECTVEGTSNPNLYWYRQAAGRGLQLLFYSVGIGQISSEVPQNLSASRPQDRQFILSSKKLLLSDSGFYLCAWSEAGGQPQHFGDGTRLSIL.

This chain uses TRBV20-1 with TRBJ1-4; D perhaps matches TRBD1 (5 bases). Trimming took 3 bases from V and 7 from J, leaving 12 bases between them. CDR1 and CDR2 from the germline V gene are DFQATT and SNEGSKA (reference sequence). This CDR3 spans 13 amino acids. The CDR3 protein is CSASDRRSEKLFF. CDR3 coding DNA: TGCAGTGCTAGTGACAGAAGAAGTGAAAAACTGTTTTTT.

The V call is TRBV7-3, the J call TRBJ2-3, with 11 bases lining up with TRBD2. The junction had 10 bases not matched to a gene; V was cut back by 2 bases and J by 9 bases. The CDR3 has 16 residues. Germline-derived CDR1 and CDR2 are SGHTA and FQGTGA. The CDR3 sequence: CASSLSPGLADETQYF. As DNA, the CDR3 is TGTGCCAGCAGCTTATCGCCGGGACTAGCGGATGAGACGCAGTATTTT.

The chain has TRBV7-2 and TRBJ1-3, with D possibly TRBD1 on 6 matching bases. V lost 1 base to trimming and J lost 4 bases, with 8 bases between them. Germline loops: CDR1 SGHTA, CDR2 FQGNSA. The CDR3 loop spans 14 amino acids. The CDR3 DNA follows: TGTGCCAGCAGCTTAGGGGGACAAGGAAACACCATATATTTT. It yields the protein CASSLGGQGNTIYF.

The chain joins TRBV7-2 to TRBJ2-7, with D tentatively TRBD2 (6 bases). The CDR3 has 15 amino acids. V lost 4 bases and J 0 bases, leaving 13 bases between the germline ends. Germline assignment: CDR1 SGHTA and CDR2 FQGNSA. The CDR3 spells CASSWGGRSSYEQYF. The CDR3 DNA sequence: TGTGCCAGCAGCTGGGGAGGACGGAGCTCCTACGAGCAGTACTTC. The full variable domain, with the rest looked up from reference TRBV7-2 and TRBJ2-7, is GAGVSQSPSNKVTEKGKDVELRCDPISGHTALYWYRQSLGQGLEFLIYFQGNSAPDKSGLPSDRFSAERTGGSVSTLTIQRTQQEDSAVYLCASSWGGRSSYEQYFGPGTRLTVT.

This clone was found once. The chain recombines TRBV19 with TRBJ1-5, with TRBD1 matching 9 bases. There are 15 residues in the CDR3. V trimming: 6 bases; J trimming: 2 bases; junction bases outside the gene matches: 5. Germline assignment: CDR1 LNHDA and CDR2 SQIVND (reference sequence). Here the CDR3 DNA reads TGTGCCAGTAGGGGACAGGGCCAAGGCAATCAGCCCCAGCATTTT. It encodes CASRGQGQGNQPQHF.

The chain employs TRBV5-1 and TRBJ1-2, with 9 bases that match TRBD1. The CDR3 consists of 18 residues. Germline CDR1 SGHRS, CDR2 YFSETQ. With V trimmed by 0 bases and J by 2 bases, 11 bases remained unmatched. The CDR3 DNA reads as TGCGCCAGCAGCTTGGATGGGACAGGGCGCCTCGAAAACTATGGCTACACCTTC. This encodes CASSLDGTGRLENYGYTF.

The V gene is TRBV6-6, the J gene TRBJ1-1; D perhaps matches TRBD1 (6 bases). Germline CDR1 MNHNY, CDR2 SVGAGI (reference sequence). This CDR3 has 17 amino acids. V was shortened by 5 bases and J by 0 bases, with 19 bases between the two germline ends. CDR3: CASSQTGTSFLNTEAFF. CDR3 nucleotides: TGTGCCAGCAGTCAGACCGGGACATCCTTCTTGAACACTGAAGCTTTCTTT.

V and J are TRBV14 and TRBJ2-1; 8 nucleotides align to TRBD2. V was clipped by 3 bases and J by 0 bases; unmatched bases: 16. Germline V gene lookup returns CDR1 SGHDN and CDR2 FVKESK. The CDR3 sequence is 20 residues long. The CDR3 bases are TGTGCCAGCAGCCAGTTACTAGCGGTTGTTCCTATGGGCTCCTACAATGAGCAGTTCTTC. Translation: CASSQLLAVVPMGSYNEQFF.

The chain employs TRBV5-1 and TRBJ1-4, with unresolved D. Trimming removed 5 bases at V and 0 bases at J, with 8 bases between. Germline loops: CDR1 SGHRS, CDR2 YFSETQ. The CDR3 covers 14 residues. The CDR3 sequence is CASSLQSTNEKLFF. The CDR3 nucleotides read TGCGCCAGCAGTTTACAGTCAACTAATGAAAAACTGTTTTTT.